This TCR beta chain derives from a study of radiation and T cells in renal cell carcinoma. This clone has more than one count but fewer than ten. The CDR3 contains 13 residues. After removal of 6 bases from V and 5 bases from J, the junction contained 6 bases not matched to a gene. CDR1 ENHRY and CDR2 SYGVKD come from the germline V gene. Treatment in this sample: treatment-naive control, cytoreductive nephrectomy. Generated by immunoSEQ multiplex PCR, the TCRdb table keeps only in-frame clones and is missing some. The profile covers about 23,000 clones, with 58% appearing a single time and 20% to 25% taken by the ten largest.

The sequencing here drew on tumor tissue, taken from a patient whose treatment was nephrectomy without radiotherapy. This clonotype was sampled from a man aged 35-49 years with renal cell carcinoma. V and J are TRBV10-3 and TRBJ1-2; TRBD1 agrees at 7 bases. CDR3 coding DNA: TGTGCCATCAGGGAGACAGGGTCGTATGGCTACACCTTC. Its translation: CAIRETGSYGYTF.